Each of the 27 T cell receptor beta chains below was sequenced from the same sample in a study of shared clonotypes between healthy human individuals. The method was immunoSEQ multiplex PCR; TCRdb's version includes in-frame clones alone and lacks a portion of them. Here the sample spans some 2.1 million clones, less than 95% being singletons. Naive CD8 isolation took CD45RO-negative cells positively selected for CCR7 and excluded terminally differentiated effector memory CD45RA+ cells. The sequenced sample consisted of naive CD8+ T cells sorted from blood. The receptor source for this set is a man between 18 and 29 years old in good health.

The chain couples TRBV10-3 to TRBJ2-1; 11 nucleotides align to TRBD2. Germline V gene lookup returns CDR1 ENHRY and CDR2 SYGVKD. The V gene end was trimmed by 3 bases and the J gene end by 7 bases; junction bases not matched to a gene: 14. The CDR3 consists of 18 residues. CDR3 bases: TGTGCCATCAGTGAAGGGACTAGCGGCGATGGTAAGGGTAATGAGCAGTTCTTC. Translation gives CAISEGTSGDGKGNEQFF.

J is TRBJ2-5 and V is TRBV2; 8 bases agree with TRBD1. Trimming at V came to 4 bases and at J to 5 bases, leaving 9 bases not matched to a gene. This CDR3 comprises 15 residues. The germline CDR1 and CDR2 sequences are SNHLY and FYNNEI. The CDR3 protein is CASSVGRGLLETQYF. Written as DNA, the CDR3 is TGTGCCAGCAGTGTAGGCAGGGGGCTGTTGGAGACCCAGTACTTC.

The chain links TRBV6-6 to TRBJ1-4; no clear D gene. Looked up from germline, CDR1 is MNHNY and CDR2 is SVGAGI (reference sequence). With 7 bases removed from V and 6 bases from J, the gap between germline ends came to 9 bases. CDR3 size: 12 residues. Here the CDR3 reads CASKGQDEKLFF. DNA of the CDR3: TGTGCCAGCAAAGGTCAGGATGAAAAACTGTTTTTT.

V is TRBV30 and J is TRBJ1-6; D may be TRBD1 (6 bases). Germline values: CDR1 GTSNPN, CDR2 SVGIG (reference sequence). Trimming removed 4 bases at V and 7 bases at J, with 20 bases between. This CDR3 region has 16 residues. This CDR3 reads CAWTPAGAGLNSPLHF. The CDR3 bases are TGTGCCTGGACCCCGGCGGGGGCGGGCCTCAATTCACCCCTCCACTTT.

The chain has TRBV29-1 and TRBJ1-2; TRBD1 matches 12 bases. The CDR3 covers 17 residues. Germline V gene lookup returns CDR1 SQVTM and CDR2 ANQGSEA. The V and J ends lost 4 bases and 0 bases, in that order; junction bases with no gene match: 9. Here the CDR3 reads CSVASPGQGAPNYGYTF. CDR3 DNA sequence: TGCAGCGTTGCCTCTCCGGGACAGGGGGCCCCTAACTATGGCTACACCTTC.

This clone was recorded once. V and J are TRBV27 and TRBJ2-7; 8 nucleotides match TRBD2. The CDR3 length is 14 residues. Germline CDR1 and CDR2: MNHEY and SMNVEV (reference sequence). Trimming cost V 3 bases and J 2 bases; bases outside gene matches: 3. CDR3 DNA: TGTGCCAGCAGTTTGCGGGGGGAGACCTACGAGCAGTACTTC. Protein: CASSLRGETYEQYF.

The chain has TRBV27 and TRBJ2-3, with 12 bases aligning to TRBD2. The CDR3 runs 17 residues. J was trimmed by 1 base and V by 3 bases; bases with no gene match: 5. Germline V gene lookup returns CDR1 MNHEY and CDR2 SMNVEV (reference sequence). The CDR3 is CASSLLAGGHGTDTQYF. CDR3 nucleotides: TGTGCCAGCAGTTTGCTAGCGGGGGGGCACGGCACAGATACGCAGTATTTT.

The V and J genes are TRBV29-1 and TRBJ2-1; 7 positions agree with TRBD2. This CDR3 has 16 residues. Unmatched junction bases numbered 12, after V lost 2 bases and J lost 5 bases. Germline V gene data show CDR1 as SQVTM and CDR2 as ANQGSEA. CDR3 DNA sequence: TGCAGCGTTGAAAAGGCAGTACTTGCGGGAGACAATGAGCAGTTCTTC. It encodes CSVEKAVLAGDNEQFF.

The CDR3 nucleotides read TGTGCCAGCAGCCCCACCGGGACTAGCGGAAGCTCCTACGAGCAGTACTTC. Protein sequence: CASSPTGTSGSSYEQYF. The chain links TRBV7-9 to TRBJ2-7; 11 bases are shared with TRBD2. The ends lost 5 bases at V and 0 bases at J; junction bases unmatched: 9. Germline V CDR1 and CDR2: SEHNR, FQNEAQ (reference sequence). CDR3 length: 17 residues.

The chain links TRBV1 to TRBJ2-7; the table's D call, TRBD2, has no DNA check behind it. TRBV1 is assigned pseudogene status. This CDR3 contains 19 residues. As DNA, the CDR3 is TGCACCAGCAGAAGATTTCATGCGACTAGCGGGGTACCCTTCTACGAGCAGTACTTC. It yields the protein CTSRRFHATSGVPFYEQYF.

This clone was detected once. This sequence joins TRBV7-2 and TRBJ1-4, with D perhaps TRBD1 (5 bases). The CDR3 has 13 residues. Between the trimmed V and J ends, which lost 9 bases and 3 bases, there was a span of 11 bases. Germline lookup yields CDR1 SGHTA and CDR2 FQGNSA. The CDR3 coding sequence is TGTGCCAGTGCGGACACGGCTAATGAAAAACTGTTTTTT. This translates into CASADTANEKLFF. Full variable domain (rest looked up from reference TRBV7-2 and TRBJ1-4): GAGVSQSPSNKVTEKGKDVELRCDPISGHTALYWYRQSLGQGLEFLIYFQGNSAPDKSGLPSDRFSAERTGGSVSTLTIQRTQQEDSAVYLCASADTANEKLFFGSGTQLSVL.

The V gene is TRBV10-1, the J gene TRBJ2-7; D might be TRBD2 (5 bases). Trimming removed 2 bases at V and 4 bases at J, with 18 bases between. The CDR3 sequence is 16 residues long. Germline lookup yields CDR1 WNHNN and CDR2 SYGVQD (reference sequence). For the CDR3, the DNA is TGCGCCAGCAGTGAGAAGTGGGAGCCGGACCCGTACGAGCAGTACTTC. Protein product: CASSEKWEPDPYEQYF.

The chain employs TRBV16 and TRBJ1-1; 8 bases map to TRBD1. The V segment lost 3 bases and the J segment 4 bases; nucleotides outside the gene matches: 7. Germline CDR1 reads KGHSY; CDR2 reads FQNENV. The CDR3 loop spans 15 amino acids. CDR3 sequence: CASSHTDRGATEAFF. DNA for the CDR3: TGTGCCAGCAGCCATACCGACAGGGGAGCCACTGAAGCTTTCTTT.

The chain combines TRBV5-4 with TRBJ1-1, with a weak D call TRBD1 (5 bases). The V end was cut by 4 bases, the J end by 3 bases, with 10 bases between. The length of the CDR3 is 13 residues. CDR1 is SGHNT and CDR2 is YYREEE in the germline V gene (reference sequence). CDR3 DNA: TGTGCCAGCAGCCGGGACGGATACACTGAAGCTTTCTTT. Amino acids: CASSRDGYTEAFF.

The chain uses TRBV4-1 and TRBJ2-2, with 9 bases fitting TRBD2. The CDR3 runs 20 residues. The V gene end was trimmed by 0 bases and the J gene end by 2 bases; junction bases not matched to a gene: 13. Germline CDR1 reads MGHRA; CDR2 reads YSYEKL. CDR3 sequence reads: CASSQDGTSSLVLNTGELFF. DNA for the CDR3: TGCGCCAGCAGCCAAGACGGGACTAGCAGTCTAGTTTTAAACACCGGGGAGCTGTTTTTT.

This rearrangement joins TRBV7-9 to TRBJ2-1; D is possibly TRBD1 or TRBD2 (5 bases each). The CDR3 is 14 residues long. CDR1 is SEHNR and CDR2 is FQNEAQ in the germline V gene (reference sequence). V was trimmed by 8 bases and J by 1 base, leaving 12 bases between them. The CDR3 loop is CASFGTPSYNEQFF. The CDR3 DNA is TGTGCCAGCTTTGGGACCCCATCCTACAATGAGCAGTTCTTC.

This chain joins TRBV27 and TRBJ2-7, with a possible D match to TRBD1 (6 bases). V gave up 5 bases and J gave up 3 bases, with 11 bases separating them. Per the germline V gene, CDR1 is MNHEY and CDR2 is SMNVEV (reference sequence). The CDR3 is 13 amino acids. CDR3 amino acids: CASSAAQGYEQYF. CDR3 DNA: TGTGCCAGCAGTGCCGCACAGGGCTACGAGCAGTACTTC.

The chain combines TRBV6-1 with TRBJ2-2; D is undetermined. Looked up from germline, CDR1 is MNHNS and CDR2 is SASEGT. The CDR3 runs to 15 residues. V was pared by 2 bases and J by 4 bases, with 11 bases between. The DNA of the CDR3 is TGTGCCAGCAGTGAAATCTCGCTATCCACCGGGGAGCTGTTTTTT. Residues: CASSEISLSTGELFF.

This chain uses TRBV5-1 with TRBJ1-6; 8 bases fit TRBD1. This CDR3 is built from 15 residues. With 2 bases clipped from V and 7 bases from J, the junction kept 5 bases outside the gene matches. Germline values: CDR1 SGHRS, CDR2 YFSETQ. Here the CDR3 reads CASSLNRGGNSPLHF. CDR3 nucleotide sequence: TGCGCCAGCAGCTTAAACAGGGGGGGGAATTCACCCCTCCACTTT.

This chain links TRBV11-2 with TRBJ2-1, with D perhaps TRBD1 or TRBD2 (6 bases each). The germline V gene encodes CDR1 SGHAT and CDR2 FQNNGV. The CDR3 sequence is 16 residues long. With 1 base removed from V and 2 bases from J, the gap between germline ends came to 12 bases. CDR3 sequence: CASSLVWGAPYNEQFF. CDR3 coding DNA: TGTGCCAGCAGCTTAGTTTGGGGGGCACCCTACAATGAGCAGTTCTTC.

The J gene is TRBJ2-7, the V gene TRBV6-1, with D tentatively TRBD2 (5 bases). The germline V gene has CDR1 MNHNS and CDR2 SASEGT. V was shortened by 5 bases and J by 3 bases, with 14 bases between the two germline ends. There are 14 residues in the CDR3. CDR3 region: CASSWTPTLYEQYF. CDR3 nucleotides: TGTGCCAGCAGTTGGACTCCGACCCTCTACGAGCAGTACTTC.

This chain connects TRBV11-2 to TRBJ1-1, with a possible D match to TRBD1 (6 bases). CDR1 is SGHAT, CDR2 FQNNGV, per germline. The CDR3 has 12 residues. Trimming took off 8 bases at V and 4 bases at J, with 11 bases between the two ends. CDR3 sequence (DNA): TGTGCCAGCGAGGGGGGCCTCACTGAAGCTTTCTTT. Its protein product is CASEGGLTEAFF.

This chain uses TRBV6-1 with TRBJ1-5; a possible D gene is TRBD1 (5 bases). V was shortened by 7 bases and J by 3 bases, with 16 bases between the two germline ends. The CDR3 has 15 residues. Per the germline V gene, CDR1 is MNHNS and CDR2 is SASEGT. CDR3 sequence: CASTKSGTTNQPQHF. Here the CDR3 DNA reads TGTGCCAGCACAAAATCCGGGACCACCAATCAGCCCCAGCATTTT.

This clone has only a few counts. CDR3 amino acids: CASSTDGLAGDEQYF. The CDR3 DNA sequence: TGTGCCAGCAGCACCGACGGACTAGCGGGAGACGAGCAGTACTTC. The rearrangement joins TRBV9 to TRBJ2-7; 13 bases agree with TRBD2. Trimming cost V 4 bases and J 5 bases; bases outside gene matches: 6. CDR1 and CDR2 from the germline V gene are SGDLS and YYNGEE. CDR3 size: 15 residues.

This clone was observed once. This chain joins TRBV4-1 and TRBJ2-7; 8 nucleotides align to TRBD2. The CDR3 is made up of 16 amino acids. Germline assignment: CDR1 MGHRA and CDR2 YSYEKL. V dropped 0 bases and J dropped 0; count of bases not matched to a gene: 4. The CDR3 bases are TGCGCCAGCAGCCAAGAGTCCGGGACTAGCTCCTACGAGCAGTACTTC. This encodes CASSQESGTSSYEQYF.

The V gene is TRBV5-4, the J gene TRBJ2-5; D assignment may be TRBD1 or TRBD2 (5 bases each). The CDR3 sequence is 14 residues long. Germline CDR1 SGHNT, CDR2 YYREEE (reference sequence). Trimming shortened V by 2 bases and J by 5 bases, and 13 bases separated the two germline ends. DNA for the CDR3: TGTGCCAGCAGCTTCTGGATCGGGGCGGAGACCCAGTACTTC. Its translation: CASSFWIGAETQYF.

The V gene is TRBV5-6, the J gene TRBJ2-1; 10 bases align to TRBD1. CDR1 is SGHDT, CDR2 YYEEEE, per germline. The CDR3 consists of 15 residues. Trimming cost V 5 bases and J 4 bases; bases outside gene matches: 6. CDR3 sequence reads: CASSFDRGPYNEQFF. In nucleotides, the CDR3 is TGTGCCAGCAGTTTTGACAGGGGGCCTTACAATGAGCAGTTCTTC.